This T cell receptor beta chain was recovered during a study of graft-versus-host responses after intestinal transplantation. Looking at the study overall: Following induction with anti-thymocyte globulin, all recipients were given tacrolimus and steroids for around three years. Whole-study results and caveats: GvH clones were found in recipient marrow; some appeared first in ileum or blood. Researchers found peak circulating GvH clone levels linked to early post-transplant HvG declines.

Measured with immunoSEQ multiplex PCR; TCRdb has only the in-frame clones, and not every one. The data show 73,000 or so clones, with 85% to 90% seen just once and around 4% held by the top ten. Germline CDR1 reads SNHLY; CDR2 reads FYNNEI. The length of the CDR3 is 15 residues. J gave up 9 bases and V 4 bases, and 10 bases lay outside the gene matches. As to this clone: Antigen: not known.

The specimen was unstimulated CD8+ T cells sorted from spleen or lymph node cells, collected before transplant. The clonotype originates from a human donor who was the organ donor for an intestinal transplant. The genes are TRBV2 and TRBJ2-1; 9 nucleotides agree with TRBD2. The CDR3 spells CASSGGLAGPGEQFF. In DNA, the CDR3 is TGTGCCAGCAGTGGGGGGCTAGCGGGGCCTGGTGAGCAGTTCTTC.